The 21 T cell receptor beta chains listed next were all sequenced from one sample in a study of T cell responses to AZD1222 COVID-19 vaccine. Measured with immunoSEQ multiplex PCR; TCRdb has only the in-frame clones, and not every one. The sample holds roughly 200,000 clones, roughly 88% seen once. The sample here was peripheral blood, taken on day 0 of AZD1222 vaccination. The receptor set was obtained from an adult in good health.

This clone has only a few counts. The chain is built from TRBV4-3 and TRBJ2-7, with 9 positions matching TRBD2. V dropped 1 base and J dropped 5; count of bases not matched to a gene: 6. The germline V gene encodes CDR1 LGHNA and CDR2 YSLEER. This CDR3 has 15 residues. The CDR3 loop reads CASSQVSGGRHEQYF. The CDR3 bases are TGCGCCAGCAGCCAAGTAAGCGGGGGGCGACACGAGCAGTACTTC.

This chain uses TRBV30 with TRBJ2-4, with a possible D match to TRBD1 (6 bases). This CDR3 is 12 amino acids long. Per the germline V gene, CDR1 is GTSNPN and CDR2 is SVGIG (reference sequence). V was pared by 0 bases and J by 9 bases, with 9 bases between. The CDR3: CAWSVLGGIQYF. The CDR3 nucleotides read TGTGCCTGGAGTGTACTAGGGGGCATTCAGTACTTC.

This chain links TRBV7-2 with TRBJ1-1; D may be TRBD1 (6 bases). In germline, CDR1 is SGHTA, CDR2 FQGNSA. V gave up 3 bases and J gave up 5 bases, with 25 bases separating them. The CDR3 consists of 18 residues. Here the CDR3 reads CASSFFVLLGGLETEAFF. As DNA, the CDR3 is TGTGCCAGCAGCTTCTTTGTTTTACTTGGGGGCCTCGAGACTGAAGCTTTCTTT.

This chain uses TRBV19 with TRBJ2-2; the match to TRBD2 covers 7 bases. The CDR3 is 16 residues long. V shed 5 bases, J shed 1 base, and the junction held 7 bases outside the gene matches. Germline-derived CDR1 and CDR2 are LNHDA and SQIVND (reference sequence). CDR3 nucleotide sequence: TGTGCCAGTAGTCTGTCGACTAGCAGGAACACCGGGGAGCTGTTTTTT. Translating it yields CASSLSTSRNTGELFF.

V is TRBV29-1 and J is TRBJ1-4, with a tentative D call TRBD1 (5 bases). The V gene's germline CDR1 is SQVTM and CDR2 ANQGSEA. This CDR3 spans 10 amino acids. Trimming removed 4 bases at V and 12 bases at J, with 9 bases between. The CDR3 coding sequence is TGCAGCGTTGGAGGGGTTGAACTGTTTTTT. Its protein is CSVGGVELFF. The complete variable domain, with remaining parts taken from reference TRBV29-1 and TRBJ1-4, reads SAVISQKPSRDICQRGTSLTIQCQVDSQVTMMFWYRQQPGQSLTLIATANQGSEATYESGFVIDKFPISRPNLTFSTLTVSNMSPEDSSIYLCSVGGVELFFGSGTQLSVL.

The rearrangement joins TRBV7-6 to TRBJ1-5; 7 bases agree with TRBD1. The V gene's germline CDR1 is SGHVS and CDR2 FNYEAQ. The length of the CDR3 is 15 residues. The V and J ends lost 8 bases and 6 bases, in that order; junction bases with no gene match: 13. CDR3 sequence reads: CASGLGQGVGQPQHF. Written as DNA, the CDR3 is TGTGCCAGCGGACTAGGGCAGGGGGTAGGTCAGCCCCAGCATTTT.

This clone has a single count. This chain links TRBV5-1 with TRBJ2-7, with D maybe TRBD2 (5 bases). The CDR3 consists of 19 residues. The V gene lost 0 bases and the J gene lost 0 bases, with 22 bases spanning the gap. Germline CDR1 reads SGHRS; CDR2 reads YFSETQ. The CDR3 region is CASSLDYCGGLPYSYEQYF. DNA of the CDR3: TGCGCCAGCAGCTTGGATTATTGCGGAGGCTTGCCCTACTCCTACGAGCAGTACTTC.

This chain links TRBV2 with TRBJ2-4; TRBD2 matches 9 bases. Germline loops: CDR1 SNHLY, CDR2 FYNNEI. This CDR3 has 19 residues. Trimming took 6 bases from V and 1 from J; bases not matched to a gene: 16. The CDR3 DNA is TGTGCCAGCAGCCGTCTTGGGACTAGCTCCTCCTTGGCCAAAAACATTCAGTACTTC. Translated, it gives CASSRLGTSSSLAKNIQYF. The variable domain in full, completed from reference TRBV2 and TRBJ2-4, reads EPEVTQTPSHQVTQMGQEVILRCVPISNHLYFYWYRQILGQKVEFLVSFYNNEISEKSEIFDDQFSVERPDGSNFTLKIRSTKLEDSAMYFCASSRLGTSSSLAKNIQYFGAGTRLSVL.

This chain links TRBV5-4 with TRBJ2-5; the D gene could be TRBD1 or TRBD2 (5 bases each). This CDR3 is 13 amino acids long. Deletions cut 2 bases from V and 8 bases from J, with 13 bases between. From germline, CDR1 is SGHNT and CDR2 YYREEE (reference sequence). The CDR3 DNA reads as TGTGCCAGCAGCTTTCAGACAGCGGAAACCCAGTACTTC. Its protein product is CASSFQTAETQYF.

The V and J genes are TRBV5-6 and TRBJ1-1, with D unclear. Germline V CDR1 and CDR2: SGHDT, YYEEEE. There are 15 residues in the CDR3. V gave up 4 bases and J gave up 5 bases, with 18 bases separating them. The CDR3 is CASSPTGSGWTEAFF. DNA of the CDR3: TGTGCCAGCAGCCCGACGGGGAGCGGTTGGACTGAAGCTTTCTTT. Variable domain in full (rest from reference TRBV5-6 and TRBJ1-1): DAGVTQSPTHLIKTRGQQVTLRCSPKSGHDTVSWYQQALGQGPQFIFQYYEEEERQRGNFPDRFSGHQFPNYSSELNVNALLLGDSALYLCASSPTGSGWTEAFFGQGTRLTVV.

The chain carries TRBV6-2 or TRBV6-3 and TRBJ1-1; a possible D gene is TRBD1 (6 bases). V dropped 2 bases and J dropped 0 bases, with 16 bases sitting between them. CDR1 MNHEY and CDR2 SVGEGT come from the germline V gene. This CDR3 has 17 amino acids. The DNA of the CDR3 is TGTGCCAGCAGTTACCTACACAGGGATTCACTGAACACTGAAGCTTTCTTT. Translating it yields CASSYLHRDSLNTEAFF.

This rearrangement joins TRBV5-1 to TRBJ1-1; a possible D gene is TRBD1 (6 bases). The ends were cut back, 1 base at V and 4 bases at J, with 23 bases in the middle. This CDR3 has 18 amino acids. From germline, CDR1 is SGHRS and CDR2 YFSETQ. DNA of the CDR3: TGCGCCAGCAGCTTGTATCGTCCTGGCAGGGGCGAGATCACTGAAGCTTTCTTT. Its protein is CASSLYRPGRGEITEAFF.

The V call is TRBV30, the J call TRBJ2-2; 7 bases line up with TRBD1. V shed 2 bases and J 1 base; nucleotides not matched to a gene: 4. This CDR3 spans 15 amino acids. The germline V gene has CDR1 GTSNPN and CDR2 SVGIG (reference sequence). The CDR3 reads CAWSSDRVNTGELFF. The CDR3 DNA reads TGTGCCTGGAGTAGCGACAGGGTGAACACCGGGGAGCTGTTTTTT.

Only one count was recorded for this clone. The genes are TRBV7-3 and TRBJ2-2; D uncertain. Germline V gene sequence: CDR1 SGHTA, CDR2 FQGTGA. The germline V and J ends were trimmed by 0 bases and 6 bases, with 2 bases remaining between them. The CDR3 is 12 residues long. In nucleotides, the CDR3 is TGTGCCAGCAGCTTAACGTCCGGGGAGCTGTTTTTT. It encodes CASSLTSGELFF.

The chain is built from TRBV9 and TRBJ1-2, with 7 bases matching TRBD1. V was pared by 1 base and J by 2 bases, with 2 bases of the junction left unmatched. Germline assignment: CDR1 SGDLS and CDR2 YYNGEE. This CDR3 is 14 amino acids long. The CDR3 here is CASSVQQGNYGYTF. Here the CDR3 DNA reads TGTGCCAGCAGCGTACAACAGGGGAACTATGGCTACACCTTC. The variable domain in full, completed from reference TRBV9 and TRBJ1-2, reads DSGVTQTPKHLITATGQRVTLRCSPRSGDLSVYWYQQSLDQGLQFLIQYYNGEERAKGNILERFSAQQFPDLHSELNLSSLELGDSALYFCASSVQQGNYGYTFGSGTRLTVV.

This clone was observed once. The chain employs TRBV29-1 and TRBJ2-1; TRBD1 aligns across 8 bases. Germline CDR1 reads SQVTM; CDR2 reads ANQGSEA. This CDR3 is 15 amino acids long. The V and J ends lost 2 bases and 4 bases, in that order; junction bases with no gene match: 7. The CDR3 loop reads CSVESSRTGYNEQFF. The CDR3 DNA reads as TGCAGCGTTGAAAGCTCCCGGACAGGGTACAATGAGCAGTTCTTC.

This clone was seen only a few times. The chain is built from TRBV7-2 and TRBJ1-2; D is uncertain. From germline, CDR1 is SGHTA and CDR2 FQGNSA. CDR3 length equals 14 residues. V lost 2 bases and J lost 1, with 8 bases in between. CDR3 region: CASSLRKDNYGYTF. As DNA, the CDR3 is TGTGCCAGCAGCTTACGCAAGGATAACTATGGCTACACCTTC.

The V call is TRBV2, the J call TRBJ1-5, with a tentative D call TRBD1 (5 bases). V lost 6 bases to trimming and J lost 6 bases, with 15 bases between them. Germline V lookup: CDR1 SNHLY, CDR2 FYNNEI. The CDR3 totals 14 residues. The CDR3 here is CASSISSQGQPQHF. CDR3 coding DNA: TGTGCCAGCAGCATATCGAGCCAGGGTCAGCCCCAGCATTTT.

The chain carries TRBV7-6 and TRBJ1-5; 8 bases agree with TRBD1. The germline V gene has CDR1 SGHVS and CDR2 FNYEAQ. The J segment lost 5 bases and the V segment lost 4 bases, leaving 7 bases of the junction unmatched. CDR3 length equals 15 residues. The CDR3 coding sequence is TGTGCCAGCAGCTCGACAGGGGAAAGGGATCAGCCCCAGCATTTT. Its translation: CASSSTGERDQPQHF.

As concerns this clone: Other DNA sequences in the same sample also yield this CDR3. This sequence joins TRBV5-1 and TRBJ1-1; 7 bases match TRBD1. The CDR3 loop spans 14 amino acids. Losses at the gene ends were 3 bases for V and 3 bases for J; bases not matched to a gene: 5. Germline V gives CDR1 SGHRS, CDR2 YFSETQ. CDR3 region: CASSYTGADTEAFF. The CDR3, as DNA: TGCGCCAGCAGCTATACAGGGGCTGACACTGAAGCTTTCTTT.

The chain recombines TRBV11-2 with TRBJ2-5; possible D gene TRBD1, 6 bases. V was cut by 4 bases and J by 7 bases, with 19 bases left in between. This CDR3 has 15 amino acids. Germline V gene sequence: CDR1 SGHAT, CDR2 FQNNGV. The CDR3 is CASSSPDRSFGTQYF. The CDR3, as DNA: TGTGCCAGCAGCTCCCCTGACAGGTCCTTTGGGACCCAGTACTTC.